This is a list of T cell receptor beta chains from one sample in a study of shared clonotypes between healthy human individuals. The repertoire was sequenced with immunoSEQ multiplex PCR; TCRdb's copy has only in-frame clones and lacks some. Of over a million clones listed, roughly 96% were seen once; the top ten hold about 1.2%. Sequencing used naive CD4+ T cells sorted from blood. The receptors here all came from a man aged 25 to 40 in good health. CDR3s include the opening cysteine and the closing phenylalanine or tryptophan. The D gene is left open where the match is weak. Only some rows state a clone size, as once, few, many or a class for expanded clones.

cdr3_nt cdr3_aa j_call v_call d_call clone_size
TGTGCCAGCAGTTACTCGACGGGAACCTACGAGCAGTACTTC CASSYSTGTYEQYF TRBJ2-7 TRBV6-6 - -
TGTGCCAGCAGCGTACCAAGGACAGGGGGGGCCTACAATGAGCAGTTCTTC CASSVPRTGGAYNEQFF TRBJ2-1 TRBV9 TRBD1 -
TGTGCCAGCAGCTCCGACAGGGGACGACTTTACGAGCAGTACTTC CASSSDRGRLYEQYF TRBJ2-7 TRBV5-4 TRBD1 -
TGTGCCAGCGGGGGACAAACCTACGAGCAGTACTTC CASGGQTYEQYF TRBJ2-7 TRBV7-8 - -
TGCGCCAGCAGCTTGACTAGCGGGAGGATTATGGATACGCAGTATTTT CASSLTSGRIMDTQYF TRBJ2-3 TRBV5-1 TRBD2 -
TGTGCCAGCAGCTCGGTCCAGGGGAATAGCAATCAGCCCCAGCATTTT CASSSVQGNSNQPQHF TRBJ1-5 TRBV7-8 - -
TGTGCTAGCAGCCGCGCGGGGTCTCGCAATCAGCCCCAGCATTTT CASSRAGSRNQPQHF TRBJ1-5 TRBV7-7 - -
TGTGCCAGCAGTTTGGACAGGGGCACCTACAATGAGCAGTTCTTC CASSLDRGTYNEQFF TRBJ2-1 TRBV27 TRBD1 -
TGCAGCGTCGGGAATAAACGGGCAGGGGTGGTTGGTCAGCCCCAGCATTTT CSVGNKRAGVVGQPQHF TRBJ1-5 TRBV29-1 - -
TGTGCCAGCAGCCCAGACACCCCTCGACTAGCGGGAGGTGGGGTCACGCAGTATTTT CASSPDTPRLAGGGVTQYF TRBJ2-3 TRBV28 TRBD2 -
TGTGCCAGCAGTGAGCGGACAGTCACGGGGGAGCTGTTTTTT CASSERTVTGELFF TRBJ2-2 TRBV2 - -
TGTGCCAGCAGCCCGAAAGGACAGGGGGTCTCCTACGAGCAGTACTTC CASSPKGQGVSYEQYF TRBJ2-7 TRBV5-4 TRBD1 -
TGCGCCAGCAGCTTGGCGTCGCAGCCCTCCTACAATGAGCAGTTCTTC CASSLASQPSYNEQFF TRBJ2-1 TRBV5-1 - -
TGTGCCAGCTCACCACCGTTAGCAGCTAATGAAAAACTGTTTTTT CASSPPLAANEKLFF TRBJ1-4 TRBV18 - -
TGCGCCAGCGGGAGATCCGGTGATGAGCAGTTCTTC CASGRSGDEQFF TRBJ2-1 TRBV5-1 - -
TGTGCCAGCAGCCTTGGCCCTGGGGAGACCCAGTACTTC CASSLGPGETQYF TRBJ2-5 TRBV5-5 - -
TGTGCCAGCAGAGCCCCGCGACTAGCGCGGAATGAGCAGTTCTTC CASRAPRLARNEQFF TRBJ2-1 TRBV7-9 TRBD2 -
TGTGCCAGCAGCTTCCAACCGGGACAGGGATCAGATACGCAGTATTTT CASSFQPGQGSDTQYF TRBJ2-3 TRBV5-5 TRBD1 -
TGTGCCAGCAGTTTATTGAGTCAGCCCCAGCATTTT CASSLLSQPQHF TRBJ1-5 TRBV28 - -
TGTGCCAGCAGCGTAGTGGGAGTCGGGGAGCTGTTTTTT CASSVVGVGELFF TRBJ2-2 TRBV9 - -
TGTGCCAGCTCACCACCAGGGGGTATCTCCTACAATGAGCAGTTCTTC CASSPPGGISYNEQFF TRBJ2-1 TRBV18 - -
TGTGCCAGCAGGCCTACTAGCGGGAGGACTGAAGAGCAGTACTTC CASRPTSGRTEEQYF TRBJ2-7 TRBV7-2 TRBD2 -
TGCGCCAGCACCAGCTTAAAAGCCGGGACCTACGAGCAGTACTTC CASTSLKAGTYEQYF TRBJ2-7 TRBV5-1 - -
TGCGCCAGCAGTGACAGGATGCTAGCAAACACAGATACGCAGTATTTT CASSDRMLANTDTQYF TRBJ2-3 TRBV10-1 - -
TGCGCCAGCAGCTTGGGATTGCGGGCAGGGGGGAACAATGAGCAGTTCTTC CASSLGLRAGGNNEQFF TRBJ2-1 TRBV5-1 - once
TGCGCCAGCAGCTTCCGGACAGACCAAGAGACCCAGTACTTC CASSFRTDQETQYF TRBJ2-5 TRBV5-1 - -
TGTGCCAGCTCACCATTAAACCCAGGGCATGAGCAGTTCTTC CASSPLNPGHEQFF TRBJ2-1 TRBV18 - -
TGTGCCAGCAGCTCACGCGTGGGGAGAGGTGGCCGGACTGAAGCTTTCTTT CASSSRVGRGGRTEAFF TRBJ1-1 TRBV5-6 - -
TGTGCCAGCAACCCAGCGGGAGGCCCCTACGAGCAGTACTTC CASNPAGGPYEQYF TRBJ2-7 TRBV9 TRBD2 -